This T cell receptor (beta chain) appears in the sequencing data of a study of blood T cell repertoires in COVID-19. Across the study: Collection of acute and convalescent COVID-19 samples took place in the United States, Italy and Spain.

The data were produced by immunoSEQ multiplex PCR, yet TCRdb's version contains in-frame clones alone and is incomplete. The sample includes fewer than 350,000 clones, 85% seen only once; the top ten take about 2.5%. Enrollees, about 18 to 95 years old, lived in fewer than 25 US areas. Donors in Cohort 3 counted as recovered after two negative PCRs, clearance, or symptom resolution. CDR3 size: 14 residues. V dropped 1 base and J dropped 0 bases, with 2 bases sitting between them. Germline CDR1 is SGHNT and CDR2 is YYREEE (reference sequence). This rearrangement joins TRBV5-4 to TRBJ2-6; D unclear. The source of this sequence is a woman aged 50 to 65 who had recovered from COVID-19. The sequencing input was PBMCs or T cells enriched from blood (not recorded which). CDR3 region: CASSLYSGANVLTF. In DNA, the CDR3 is TGTGCCAGCAGCTTGTACTCTGGGGCCAACGTCCTGACTTTC.